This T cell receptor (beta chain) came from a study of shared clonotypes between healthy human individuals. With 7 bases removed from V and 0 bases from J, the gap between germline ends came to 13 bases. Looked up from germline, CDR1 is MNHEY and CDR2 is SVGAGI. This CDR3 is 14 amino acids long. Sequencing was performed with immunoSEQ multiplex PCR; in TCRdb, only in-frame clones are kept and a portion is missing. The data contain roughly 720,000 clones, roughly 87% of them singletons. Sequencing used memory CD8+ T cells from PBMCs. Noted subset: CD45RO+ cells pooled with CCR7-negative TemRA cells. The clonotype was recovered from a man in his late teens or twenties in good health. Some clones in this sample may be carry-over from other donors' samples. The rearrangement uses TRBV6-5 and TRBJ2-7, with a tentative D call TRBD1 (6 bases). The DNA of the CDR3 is TGTGCCAGCAACCCCGGACAGAGCTCCTACGAGCAGTACTTC. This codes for CASNPGQSSYEQYF.